This T cell receptor (beta chain) derives from a study of T cell responses to AZD1222 COVID-19 vaccine. V lost 3 bases and J 8 bases, leaving 14 bases between the germline ends. The CDR3 covers 13 residues. Germline values: CDR1 SGHNT, CDR2 YYREEE (reference sequence). Repertoires were generated with immunoSEQ multiplex PCR, while TCRdb's copy carries only in-frame clones and drops some. The top ten clones hold about 5% of a sample with about 66,000 clones, approximately 90% of them seen once. The receptor's source is an adult who received the MenACWY meningococcal vaccine as a control. This sequence joins TRBV5-4 and TRBJ1-2; D gene ambiguous. Sequenced here: peripheral blood, sampled 28 days after the second dose of the MenACWY control vaccine. The CDR3 sequence is CASSSGLPRGYTF. CDR3 DNA sequence: TGTGCCAGCAGCTCAGGTCTGCCTCGGGGCTACACCTTC.